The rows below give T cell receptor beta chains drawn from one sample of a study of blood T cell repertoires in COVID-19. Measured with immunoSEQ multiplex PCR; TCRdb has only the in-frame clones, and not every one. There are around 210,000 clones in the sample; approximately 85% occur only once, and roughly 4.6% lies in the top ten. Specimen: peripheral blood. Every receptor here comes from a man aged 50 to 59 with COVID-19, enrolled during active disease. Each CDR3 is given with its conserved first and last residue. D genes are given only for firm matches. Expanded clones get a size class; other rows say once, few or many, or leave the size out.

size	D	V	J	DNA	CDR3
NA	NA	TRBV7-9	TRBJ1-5	TGTGCCAGCAGCTTCGGAGGGAGCCTCAATCAGCCCCAGCATTTT	CASSFGGSLNQPQHF
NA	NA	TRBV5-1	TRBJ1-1	TGCGCCAGCAGCTTAAGCGTCGGCAGTAACACTGAAGCTTTCTTT	CASSLSVGSNTEAFF
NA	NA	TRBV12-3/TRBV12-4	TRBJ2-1	TGTGCCAGCAGCCGTACAGGGAAAGGTGAGCAGTTCTTC	CASSRTGKGEQFF
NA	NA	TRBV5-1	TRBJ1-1	TGCGCCAGCAGCCCGCCCGGCGGATCCACTGAAGCTTTCTTT	CASSPPGGSTEAFF
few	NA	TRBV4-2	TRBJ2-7	TGTGCCAGCAGCCAAGATCTTGCCTACGAGCAGTACTTC	CASSQDLAYEQYF
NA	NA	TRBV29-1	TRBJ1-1	TGCAGCGTTGCCGTTTCGAACACTGAAGCTTTCTTT	CSVAVSNTEAFF
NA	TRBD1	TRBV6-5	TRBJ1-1	TGTGCCAGCAAGAACAGGGGGCATGGGACTGAAGCTTTCTTT	CASKNRGHGTEAFF
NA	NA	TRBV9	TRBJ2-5	TGTGCCTCTGCCCTACAGGGTGGTTTGGGAGAGACCCAGTACTTC	CASALQGGLGETQYF
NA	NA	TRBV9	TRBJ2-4	TGTGCCAGCAGCGTAGATGGGGCGAACATTCAGTACTTC	CASSVDGANIQYF
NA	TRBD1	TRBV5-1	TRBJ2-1	TGCGCCAGCAGCTCCCGGGACAGGGGGCGCTTTTCCTACAATGAGCAGTTCTTC	CASSSRDRGRFSYNEQFF
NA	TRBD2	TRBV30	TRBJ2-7	TGTGCCTGGAGTGTCCCAGGACTAGCGGGGCGGTACGAGCAGTACTTC	CAWSVPGLAGRYEQYF
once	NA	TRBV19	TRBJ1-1	TGTGCCAGTAGTATCCCCCAGGCGAACACTGAAGCTTTCTTT	CASSIPQANTEAFF
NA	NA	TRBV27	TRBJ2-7	TGTGCCAGCAGTTTAGGTCCAGTATACTCCTACGAGCAGTACTTC	CASSLGPVYSYEQYF
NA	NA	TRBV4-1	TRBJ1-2	TGCGCCAGCAGGTCGTCGGGGGGATATGGCTACACCTTC	CASRSSGGYGYTF
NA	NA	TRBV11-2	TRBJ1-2	TGTGCCAGCAGCTTGGACAATTTGGGGAAGTCGACCTTC	CASSLDNLGKSTF
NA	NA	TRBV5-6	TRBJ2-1	TGTGCCAGCAGCTTGGGGCATAGGGGCAATGAGCAGTTCTTC	CASSLGHRGNEQFF
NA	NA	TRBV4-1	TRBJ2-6	TGCGCCAGCAGCCACAGACCTACCCCCGGAAGCGGGCACTCTGGGGCCAACGTCCTGACTTTC	CASSHRPTPGSGHSGANVLTF
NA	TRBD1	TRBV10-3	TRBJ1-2	TGTGCCATCAGCGTGGGACAGGGGGCGCTTGGCTACACCTTC	CAISVGQGALGYTF
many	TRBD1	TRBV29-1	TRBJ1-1	TGCAGCGTTCCTCGGACAGGGAGGCGAACTGAAGCTTTCTTT	CSVPRTGRRTEAFF
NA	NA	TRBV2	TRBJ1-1	TGTGCCAGCAGAGCCGGGGTCGCGCGTTACGGTGAAGCTTTCTTT	CASRAGVARYGEAFF
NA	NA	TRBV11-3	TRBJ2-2	TGTGCCAGCAGCTTAGACGGAGGGACAGTTACCGGGGAGCTGTTTTTT	CASSLDGGTVTGELFF
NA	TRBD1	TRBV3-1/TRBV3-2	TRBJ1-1	TGTGCCAGCAGCCAAGCGGGACAGATGAACACTGAAGCTTTCTTT	CASSQAGQMNTEAFF
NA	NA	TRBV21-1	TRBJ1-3	TGTGCCAGCATTAAAGGGACAGATGAAGGAAACACCATATATTTT	CASIKGTDEGNTIYF
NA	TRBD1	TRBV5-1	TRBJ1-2	TGCGCCAGCAGCGGGACAGGGAGCGACTATGGCTACACCTTC	CASSGTGSDYGYTF
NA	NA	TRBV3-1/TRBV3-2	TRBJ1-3	TGTGCCAGCAGTCGTTTGGGGGGGGGCGACACCATATATTTT	CASSRLGGGDTIYF